The 26 T cell receptor beta chains reported below all come from one sample, sequenced in a study of shared clonotypes between healthy human individuals. Positively selected for CCR7, the CD45RO-negative cells used as naive CD8 cells excluded terminally differentiated effector memory CD45RA+ cells. The repertoire was sequenced with immunoSEQ multiplex PCR; TCRdb's copy has only in-frame clones and lacks some. The sample holds about 2 million clones, approximately 94% seen once. The sample comprised naive CD8+ T cells sorted from blood. These receptors were collected from a man in his late teens or twenties in good health.

In regard to this clone: This CDR3 is also generated by other DNA sequences in the sample. The chain is built from TRBV19 and TRBJ2-7, with D maybe TRBD2 (5 bases). The germline V gene encodes CDR1 LNHDA and CDR2 SQIVND (reference sequence). V shed 1 base and J shed 2 bases, with 9 bases lying between them. CDR3 length: 14 amino acids. CDR3 bases: TGTGCCAGTAGTATAGGACCGGGGACCTACGAGCAGTACTTC. Its protein product is CASSIGPGTYEQYF. The variable domain in full, completed from reference TRBV19 and TRBJ2-7, reads DGGITQSPKYLFRKEGQNVTLSCEQNLNHDAMYWYRQDPGQGLRLIYYSQIVNDFQKGDIAEGYSVSREKKESFPLTVTSAQKNPTAFYLCASSIGPGTYEQYFGPGTRLTVT.

This rearrangement joins TRBV29-1 to TRBJ2-1; D is unclear. CDR1 SQVTM and CDR2 ANQGSEA come from the germline V gene. V lost 0 bases and J lost 7, with 7 bases in between. The CDR3 spans 12 residues. CDR3 in amino acids: CSVEEFGNEQFF. CDR3 nucleotides: TGCAGCGTTGAAGAGTTTGGTAATGAGCAGTTCTTC.

The chain has TRBV7-9 and TRBJ2-1; 10 bases are a match to TRBD1. The CDR3 spans 16 residues. In germline, CDR1 is SEHNR, CDR2 FQNEAQ (reference sequence). The V gene end was trimmed by 5 bases and the J gene end by 2 bases; junction bases not matched to a gene: 6. This CDR3 is CASSPGTGAPYNEQFF. The CDR3, as DNA: TGTGCCAGCAGCCCCGGGACAGGGGCTCCCTACAATGAGCAGTTCTTC.

This clone showed up just a few times. A clone one base away is much larger, so this may be a read error. This sample includes further DNA sequences coding for the same CDR3. The V call is TRBV30, the J call TRBJ1-5; D remains unclear. Germline V gene lookup returns CDR1 GTSNPN and CDR2 SVGIG (reference sequence). The CDR3 runs to 14 residues. The V and J ends lost 5 bases and 0 bases respectively, with 11 bases between them. The CDR3 loop is CAWGQENSNQPQHF. CDR3 in DNA: TGTGCCTGGGGTCAGGAAAATAGCAATCAGCCCCAGCATTTT.

This chain uses TRBV10-1 with TRBJ2-7; D might be TRBD1 (5 bases). Germline CDR1 is WNHNN and CDR2 is SYGVQD (reference sequence). The length of the CDR3 is 14 residues. V gave up 0 bases and J gave up 5 bases, with 11 bases separating them. The CDR3 reads CASSESRESNEQYF. DNA for the CDR3: TGCGCCAGCAGTGAGTCCAGGGAATCCAACGAGCAGTACTTC.

The chain joins TRBV13 to TRBJ1-1; D is uncertain. Trimming left V 5 bases short and J 8 bases short, with 9 bases between. Germline CDR1 PRHDT, CDR2 FYEKMQ (reference sequence). The CDR3 is 11 residues long. The CDR3 nucleotides read TGTGCCAGCAGCCCTACAGAAGAAGCTTTCTTT. As protein: CASSPTEEAFF.

This rearrangement joins TRBV7-9 to TRBJ2-1; D possibly corresponds to TRBD2 (5 bases). This CDR3 has 16 residues. V was cut by 5 bases and J by 2 bases, with 16 bases left in between. Germline values: CDR1 SEHNR, CDR2 FQNEAQ (reference sequence). In DNA, the CDR3 is TGTGCCAGCAGCCTAAGCCCCCGGGGAGCCTACAATGAGCAGTTCTTC. Amino acid sequence: CASSLSPRGAYNEQFF.

The chain employs TRBV2 and TRBJ1-2, with TRBD1 as a possible D gene (6 bases). Trimming left V 7 bases short and J 8 bases short, with 14 bases between. Germline V gives CDR1 SNHLY, CDR2 FYNNEI. The CDR3 extends over 12 amino acids. The CDR3 sequence is CASMAGEGGYTF. The CDR3 region has the DNA TGTGCCAGCATGGCAGGGGAGGGAGGCTACACCTTC.

The table lists this clone with a count of one. The chain recombines TRBV6-6 with TRBJ2-7; no reliable D call. CDR3 length: 14 residues. Trimming pared 2 bases from V and 3 bases from J, leaving 11 bases between. Germline V gene lookup returns CDR1 MNHNY and CDR2 SVGAGI (reference sequence). The CDR3 loop reads CASSYAQTYYEQYF. The CDR3 region has the DNA TGTGCCAGCAGTTACGCGCAAACGTACTACGAGCAGTACTTC.

The chain carries TRBV19 and TRBJ1-1, with D perhaps TRBD1 (5 bases). V was shortened by 1 base and J by 1 base, with 10 bases between the two germline ends. Germline assignment: CDR1 LNHDA and CDR2 SQIVND (reference sequence). The CDR3 contains 15 residues. The CDR3 loop is CASSIVFQGNTEAFF. CDR3 nucleotides: TGTGCCAGTAGTATAGTTTTCCAGGGGAACACTGAAGCTTTCTTT.

The V call is TRBV28, the J call TRBJ1-2; D remains unclear. The germline V and J ends were trimmed by 5 bases and 4 bases, with 11 bases remaining between them. The CDR3 spans 13 residues. From germline, CDR1 is MDHEN and CDR2 SYDVKM. The CDR3 DNA reads TGTGCCAGCAGTAGGGCAGGCCCCTATGGCTACACCTTC. It specifies CASSRAGPYGYTF.

This clone was seen a handful of times. The rearrangement links TRBV4-1 to TRBJ1-2; TRBD1 might be the D (5 bases). V was clipped by 4 bases and J by 4 bases, with 13 bases between them. The CDR3 has 14 amino acids. Per germline, CDR1 MGHRA and CDR2 YSYEKL. CDR3 DNA sequence: TGCGCCAGCAGCCCTCCTGGACACGGCTATGGCTACACCTTC. Protein: CASSPPGHGYGYTF.

Regarding this clone: An end of the junction does not agree with germline; a read error may underlie this. Other DNA variants within this sample encode the same CDR3. This chain uses TRBV6-5 with TRBJ1-2, with D hard to call. The CDR3 is 15 amino acids. CDR1 and CDR2 (germline): MNHEY, SVGAGI. The CDR3 DNA sequence: TGTGCCAGCAGTTTTACGGCTGAATTAGGTGGTGAAGATGCCTTC. This gives the protein CASSFTAELGGEDAF.

This clone was seen just once. The chain uses TRBV7-2 and TRBJ2-2; 7 bases fit TRBD1. J lost 4 bases, V lost 7 bases, and 9 bases had no gene match. The CDR3 contains 15 residues. From germline, CDR1 is SGHTA and CDR2 FQGNSA. CDR3 nucleotides: TGTGCCAGCAATACCAACAGGGGTTTCACCGGGGAGCTGTTTTTT. Translated, it gives CASNTNRGFTGELFF.

The V gene is TRBV6-5, the J gene TRBJ2-2, with D possibly TRBD2 on 5 matching bases. V was trimmed by 2 bases and J by 5 bases, leaving 9 bases between them. The CDR3 runs 14 residues. The germline CDR1 and CDR2 sequences are MNHEY and SVGAGI. The CDR3 nucleotides are TGTGCCAGCAGTTACACTAGGACGACCGGGGAGCTGTTTTTT. Its translation is CASSYTRTTGELFF.

The V and J genes are TRBV4-1 and TRBJ1-4, with D unresolved. The V and J ends lost 0 bases and 8 bases respectively, with 16 bases between them. This CDR3 is built from 16 residues. CDR1 MGHRA and CDR2 YSYEKL come from the germline V gene. CDR3 region: CASSQDYVIPVEKLFF. DNA of the CDR3: TGCGCCAGCAGCCAAGATTACGTAATTCCAGTCGAAAAACTGTTTTTT.

The CDR3 sequence: CASSIGLALDEQFF. The DNA for the CDR3 is TGTGCCAGCAGTATCGGACTAGCGCTAGATGAGCAGTTCTTC. The chain joins TRBV27 to TRBJ2-1; 9 bases agree with TRBD2. The length of the CDR3 is 14 residues. Trimming removed 5 bases from V and 8 bases from J; junction bases left unmatched: 7. The V gene's germline CDR1 is MNHEY and CDR2 SMNVEV (reference sequence).

About this clone: The same CDR3 also results from other DNA sequences found in this sample. The chain recombines TRBV6-5 with TRBJ2-3; no clear D. Trimming took off 6 bases at V and 2 bases at J, with 12 bases between the two ends. Germline V gene lookup returns CDR1 MNHEY and CDR2 SVGAGI. This CDR3 has 14 amino acids. For the CDR3, the DNA is TGTGCCAGCAGCTTACTTTCCCCCACAGATACGCAGTATTTT. This sequence encodes CASSLLSPTDTQYF.

The genes are TRBV4-1 and TRBJ1-5; possibly TRBD1 for D (6 bases). Trimming shortened V by 4 bases and J by 4 bases, and 11 bases separated the two germline ends. The V gene's germline CDR1 is MGHRA and CDR2 YSYEKL. CDR3 length: 14 amino acids. The CDR3 loop is CASSPIQGNQPQHF. For the CDR3, the DNA is TGCGCCAGCAGCCCTATACAGGGAAATCAGCCCCAGCATTTT.

This clone was observed a few times. This chain links TRBV5-6 with TRBJ1-5, with TRBD1 matching over 12 bases. Trimming cost V 4 bases and J 6 bases; bases outside gene matches: 5. This CDR3 spans 15 amino acids. Germline V gives CDR1 SGHDT, CDR2 YYEEEE. The CDR3 sequence: CASSVGTGGGQPQHF. The CDR3 DNA follows: TGTGCCAGCAGCGTGGGGACAGGGGGCGGTCAGCCCCAGCATTTT.

CDR3 amino acids: CASSSGRGNTQYF. For the CDR3, the DNA is TGTGCCAGCAGCTCCGGACGCGGGAATACGCAGTATTTT. The genes are TRBV11-2 and TRBJ2-3; TRBD2 is a possible D gene (6 bases). Germline CDR1 and CDR2: SGHAT and FQNNGV. This CDR3 is 13 amino acids long. The ends were cut back, 4 bases at V and 7 bases at J, with 12 bases in the middle.

V gene TRBV5-4 combines with J gene TRBJ1-2; 7 bases fit TRBD1. Germline assignment: CDR1 SGHNT and CDR2 YYREEE (reference sequence). With V trimmed by 1 base and J by 4 bases, 4 bases remained unmatched. This CDR3 contains 14 residues. The CDR3 DNA sequence: TGTGCCAGCAGCTTGATACAGGGGAGCTATGGCTACACCTTC. Translation gives CASSLIQGSYGYTF.

This clone has just one count. The genes are TRBV27 and TRBJ2-5; the D gene is possibly TRBD2 (7 bases). CDR3 length equals 15 residues. Trimming took off 1 base at V and 3 bases at J, with 12 bases between the two ends. From germline, CDR1 is MNHEY and CDR2 SMNVEV (reference sequence). In nucleotides, the CDR3 is TGTGCCAGCAGTTTATTAGGGGGGGCGGAAGAGACCCAGTACTTC. Its protein is CASSLLGGAEETQYF.

The chain carries TRBV6-6 and TRBJ2-7; 10 nucleotides line up with TRBD1. J gave up 5 bases and V 0 bases, and 4 bases lay outside the gene matches. Germline lookup yields CDR1 MNHNY and CDR2 SVGAGI (reference sequence). The CDR3 covers 15 residues. This chain's CDR3 is CASSYSGTGAHEQYF. In nucleotides, the CDR3 is TGTGCCAGCAGTTACTCCGGGACAGGGGCCCACGAGCAGTACTTC.

This clone was observed a handful of times. This chain uses TRBV13 with TRBJ2-2, with TRBD2 matching over 12 bases. CDR1 and CDR2 (germline): PRHDT, FYEKMQ (reference sequence). Trimming at V came to 6 bases and at J to 7 bases, leaving 9 bases not matched to a gene. This CDR3 is 16 amino acids long. The CDR3 loop reads CASSPGLAGNGGELFF. CDR3 nucleotides: TGTGCCAGCAGTCCCGGACTAGCGGGGAACGGCGGGGAGCTGTTTTTT.

The rearrangement links TRBV6-5 to TRBJ2-1; D is tentatively TRBD1 or TRBD2 (5 bases each). Germline CDR1 MNHEY, CDR2 SVGAGI. This CDR3 contains 11 residues. V was clipped by 2 bases and J by 15 bases, with 11 bases between them. CDR3: CASSYNGAWFF. As DNA, the CDR3 is TGTGCCAGCAGTTACAACGGGGCTTGGTTCTTC.